This T cell receptor (beta chain) was sequenced during a study of blood T cell repertoires in COVID-19. Whole-study context: Sources were T cells, B-cell-depleted T cells, or PBMCs; the material itself was cDNA or gDNA.

Trimming stripped 6 bases from V and 1 base from J, with 18 bases between. Germline lookup yields CDR1 MDHEN and CDR2 SYDVKM. This CDR3 region has 16 residues. Authors' analysis steps: Estimation of nucleated cell counts was performed using reference gene primer amplification. Method: immunoSEQ multiplex PCR; TCRdb's copy keeps in-frame clones and lacks some. V and J calls and clone size are those listed in that table; D and trimming were worked out from the DNA. The sample lists nearly 110,000 clones, around 90% occurring once. Source material: peripheral blood. This receptor was taken from a woman younger than 45 with acute or convalescent COVID-19. V gene TRBV28 combines with J gene TRBJ1-2; unclear D gene. The DNA for the CDR3 is TGTGCCAGCAGGTCAGGAGGGCCCACCGTTAACTATGGCTACACCTTC. Residues: CASRSGGPTVNYGYTF.